These 30 T cell receptor beta chains were all obtained from the same sample, sequenced in a study of T-cell memory formation after mild COVID-19. TCRdb used MiXCR to reprocess the 5' RACE reads, holding one entry per CDR3 protein. The table has roughly 580,000 distinct CDR3 sequences, approximately 18% seen once. Sequenced material: PBMCs or a T cell subset sorted from them (not recorded which). The receptor set was obtained from an adult woman who had mild COVID-19 (a few samples of this study predate the infection). Cell type and time point are not known.

The rearrangement links TRBV7-2 to TRBJ2-2, with D uncertain. Germline V gives CDR1 SGHTA, CDR2 FQGNSA. The CDR3 loop spans 13 amino acids. The germline V and J ends were trimmed by 3 bases and 7 bases, with 9 bases remaining between them. CDR3 amino acids: CASSLARNGELFF. Written as DNA, the CDR3 is TGTGCCAGCAGCTTGGCCCGTAACGGGGAGCTGTTTTTT.

The gene calls are TRBV7-2 and TRBJ1-5, with TRBD1 as a possible D gene (5 bases). Trimming left V 2 bases short and J 2 bases short, with 10 bases between. The CDR3 spans 15 residues. Germline values: CDR1 SGHTA, CDR2 FQGNSA. This CDR3 is CASSLQGGGNQPQHF. For the CDR3, the DNA is TGTGCCAGCAGCTTACAGGGTGGGGGCAATCAGCCCCAGCATTTT.

In this sample, this clonotype turned up a few times. The V gene is TRBV13, the J gene TRBJ2-7; D not certain. Trimming removed 2 bases from V and 3 bases from J, with 5 bases in between. The germline V gene has CDR1 PRHDT and CDR2 FYEKMQ (reference sequence). The CDR3 is 12 amino acids. CDR3 sequence reads: CASSLLDYEQYF. The CDR3 DNA sequence: TGTGCCAGCAGCTTACTGGACTACGAGCAGTACTTC.

The V gene is TRBV12-2, the J gene TRBJ2-7; TRBD1, the table's D call, was not compared with the DNA. TRBV12-2 is a pseudogene. The CDR3 extends over 15 amino acids. This chain's CDR3 is CASGIVGAIPYEQYF. As DNA, the CDR3 is TGTGCAAGTGGGATTGTCGGGGCGATTCCCTACGAGCAGTACTTC.

A few counts support this clonotype. The rearrangement links TRBV18 to TRBJ1-2; a possible D gene is TRBD1 (5 bases). Trimming stripped 2 bases from V and 4 bases from J, with 14 bases between. This CDR3 is built from 15 residues. The germline V gene encodes CDR1 KGHSH and CDR2 LQKENI. CDR3 in DNA: TGTGCCAGCTCACCAGGGACGACGGAGGGCTATGGCTACACCTTC. Residues: CASSPGTTEGYGYTF. The whole variable domain, filled in from reference TRBV18 and TRBJ1-2, reads NAGVMQNPRHLVRRRGQEARLRCSPMKGHSHVYWYRQLPEEGLKFMVYLQKENIIDESGMPKERFSAEFPKEGPSILRIQQVVRGDSAAYFCASSPGTTEGYGYTFGSGTRLTVV.

In its sample, this clonotype was seen a few times. The chain combines TRBV3-1 with TRBJ1-1; D uncertain. Germline V gene lookup returns CDR1 LGHDT and CDR2 YNNKEL (reference sequence). The CDR3 is 12 amino acids. V gave up 5 bases and J gave up 6 bases, with 10 bases separating them. Here the CDR3 DNA reads TGTGCCAGCAGCATATCAGGCGCTGAAGCTTTCTTT. Its translation: CASSISGAEAFF.

The chain carries TRBV2 and TRBJ2-5; no clear D gene. The CDR3 length is 12 residues. From germline, CDR1 is SNHLY and CDR2 FYNNEI. Trimming cost V 6 bases and J 5 bases, with 10 bases left between them. For the CDR3, the DNA is TGTGCCAGCAGAAAACCTTCCGAGACCCAGTACTTC. Residues: CASRKPSETQYF. Using reference TRBV2 and TRBJ2-5 for the parts outside the CDR3, the full variable domain is EPEVTQTPSHQVTQMGQEVILRCVPISNHLYFYWYRQILGQKVEFLVSFYNNEISEKSEIFDDQFSVERPDGSNFTLKIRSTKLEDSAMYFCASRKPSETQYFGPGTRLLVL.

This clonotype appeared a few times. The chain joins TRBV5-1 to TRBJ1-1; no clear D. This CDR3 is 12 amino acids long. Trimming took 6 bases from V and 5 from J, leaving 11 bases between them. Germline V gene sequence: CDR1 SGHRS, CDR2 YFSETQ. This chain's CDR3 is CASKAGGTEAFF. For the CDR3, the DNA is TGCGCCAGCAAAGCGGGTGGGACTGAAGCTTTCTTT.

This clonotype showed up just a few times. The chain combines TRBV7-8 with TRBJ2-1, with D tentatively TRBD2 (5 bases). The CDR3 consists of 15 residues. Per germline, CDR1 SGHVS and CDR2 FQNEAQ. Trimming pared 5 bases from V and 7 bases from J, leaving 18 bases between. CDR3 in DNA: TGTGCCAGCAGCCCCGGTCCCGGGAATTTGAATGAGCAGTTCTTC. Translated: CASSPGPGNLNEQFF.

The sample holds a few counts of this clonotype. The chain couples TRBV4-3 to TRBJ2-3; D gene unclear. From germline, CDR1 is LGHNA and CDR2 YSLEER. This CDR3 has 14 residues. With 3 bases removed from V and 6 bases from J, the gap between germline ends came to 13 bases. The CDR3 protein is CASSHRMDGDTQYF. The CDR3 region has the DNA TGCGCCAGCAGCCACCGAATGGACGGTGATACGCAGTATTTT.

This clonotype has only a few counts. The chain combines TRBV7-8 with TRBJ1-3; D not resolved. The CDR3 runs to 14 residues. The germline V and J ends were trimmed by 0 bases and 0 bases, with 3 bases remaining between them. The germline gives CDR1 SGHVS, CDR2 FQNEAQ. CDR3 sequence: CASSLATSGNTIYF. CDR3 sequence (DNA): TGTGCCAGCAGCTTAGCTACCTCTGGAAACACCATATATTTT. Full variable domain (outside the CDR3, taken from reference TRBV7-8 and TRBJ1-3): GAGVSQSPRYKVAKRGQDVALRCDPISGHVSLFWYQQALGQGPEFLTYFQNEAQLDKSGLPSDRFFAERPEGSVSTLKIQRTQQEDSAVYLCASSLATSGNTIYFGEGSWLTVV.

This clonotype has at least ten counts. The chain uses TRBV5-1 and TRBJ1-3; D unresolved. In germline, CDR1 is SGHRS, CDR2 YFSETQ. The germline V and J ends were trimmed by 4 bases and 0 bases, with 11 bases remaining between them. This CDR3 spans 15 amino acids. CDR3 in DNA: TGCGCCAGCAGCAAGGACGGCCTCTCTGGAAACACCATATATTTT. Translation gives CASSKDGLSGNTIYF.

In its sample, this clonotype was seen many times. This rearrangement joins TRBV10-3 to TRBJ2-3; weak D call: TRBD2 (5 bases). There are 14 residues in the CDR3. Trimming stripped 0 bases from V and 1 base from J, with 5 bases between. Germline loops: CDR1 ENHRY, CDR2 SYGVKD. Here the CDR3 reads CAISESGGTDTQYF. DNA for the CDR3: TGTGCCATCAGTGAGTCCGGGGGCACAGATACGCAGTATTTT.

This clonotype was observed a handful of times. The genes are TRBV12-3 or TRBV12-4 and TRBJ2-1; 12 positions agree with TRBD2. The CDR3 covers 18 residues. The ends lost 2 bases at V and 1 base at J; junction bases unmatched: 6. The CDR3 sequence: CASSLRPSGRGSYNEQFF. The DNA for the CDR3 is TGTGCCAGCAGTTTACGGCCTAGCGGGAGGGGGTCCTACAATGAGCAGTTCTTC.

The table lists this clonotype with a few counts. The CDR3, as DNA: TGTGCCAGCAGCTTAGGACAGGGAATAACCCCTTTCTTT. Translation gives CASSLGQGITPFF. The V gene is TRBV7-3, the J gene TRBJ1-1; 8 bases align to TRBD1. The junction had 8 bases not matched to a gene; V was cut back by 2 bases and J by 12 bases. The CDR3 consists of 13 residues. Germline values: CDR1 SGHTA, CDR2 FQGTGA.

The V and J genes are TRBV19 and TRBJ2-3; D gene uncertain. The CDR3 totals 17 residues. Per germline, CDR1 LNHDA and CDR2 SQIVND (reference sequence). The V and J ends lost 0 bases and 4 bases respectively, with 17 bases between them. For the CDR3, the DNA is TGTGCCAGTAGTATAGAGGGCTACACGGCGACGGCAGATACGCAGTATTTT. Its translation is CASSIEGYTATADTQYF.

This clonotype was seen a few times. The chain is built from TRBV4-1 and TRBJ2-7, with D possibly called TRBD1 or TRBD2 (5 bases each). The CDR3 has 15 residues. In germline, CDR1 is MGHRA, CDR2 YSYEKL. Trimming took 2 bases from V and 6 from J, leaving 17 bases between them. Written as DNA, the CDR3 is TGCGCCAGCAGCCAACGGGGTCTTTCAGGGATCGAGCAGTACTTC. Protein product: CASSQRGLSGIEQYF.

The rearrangement links TRBV5-1 to TRBJ2-4; D is possibly TRBD1 (7 bases). V was clipped by 0 bases and J by 7 bases, with 17 bases between them. The CDR3 totals 16 residues. Germline V gives CDR1 SGHRS, CDR2 YFSETQ. CDR3 region: CASSLAGGGGRNIQYF. The CDR3 DNA is TGCGCCAGCAGCTTGGCTGGTGGAGGGGGCCGGAACATTCAGTACTTC.

The chain combines TRBV15 with TRBJ2-5, with 9 bases matching TRBD2. The CDR3 runs to 18 residues. Germline values: CDR1 LNHNV, CDR2 YYDKDF (reference sequence). The V and J ends lost 5 bases and 3 bases, in that order; junction bases with no gene match: 16. The CDR3 sequence is CATSPERAGGPRKETQYF. The DNA for the CDR3 is TGTGCCACCAGCCCAGAGAGGGCGGGAGGGCCGAGAAAAGAGACCCAGTACTTC. Variable domain in full (rest from reference TRBV15 and TRBJ2-5): DAMVIQNPRYQVTQFGKPVTLSCSQTLNHNVMYWYQQKSSQAPKLLFHYYDKDFNNEADTPDNFQSRRPNTSFCFLDIRSPGLGDTAMYLCATSPERAGGPRKETQYFGPGTRLLVL.

This clonotype was recorded a few times. The chain employs TRBV5-6 and TRBJ1-2; D might be TRBD1 (5 bases). Germline V gene sequence: CDR1 SGHDT, CDR2 YYEEEE. This CDR3 has 14 amino acids. The V gene lost 4 bases and the J gene lost 1 base, with 11 bases spanning the gap. CDR3 sequence: CASSPARVNYGYTF. CDR3 sequence (DNA): TGTGCCAGCAGCCCTGCCAGGGTTAACTATGGCTACACCTTC.

There are a few counts of this clonotype. The rearrangement joins TRBV12-3 or TRBV12-4 to TRBJ1-1; maybe TRBD1 (5 bases). This CDR3 contains 15 residues. V lost 6 bases, J lost 3 bases, and 17 bases lay in between. DNA for the CDR3: TGTGCCAGCAGCCTAGGGAGGGGATGGGACACTGAAGCTTTCTTT. This codes for CASSLGRGWDTEAFF.

This chain links TRBV11-3 with TRBJ1-3; no clear D gene. In germline, CDR1 is SGHNT, CDR2 YENEEA. This CDR3 region has 14 residues. Trimming removed 9 bases at V and 0 bases at J, with 12 bases between. The CDR3: CASTARNSGNTIYF. The CDR3 nucleotides read TGTGCCAGTACGGCGAGAAACTCTGGAAACACCATATATTTT.

This clonotype occurred a few times. For the CDR3, the DNA is TGCGCCAGCAGCACGGGACAGGGACACACCGGGGAGCTGTTTTTT. It is translated as CASSTGQGHTGELFF. V is TRBV5-1 and J is TRBJ2-2; 9 bases align to TRBD1. The germline CDR1 and CDR2 sequences are SGHRS and YFSETQ. J gave up 3 bases and V 4 bases, and 4 bases lay outside the gene matches. This CDR3 contains 15 residues.

This clonotype has a handful of counts. This rearrangement joins TRBV10-3 to TRBJ1-1; 8 positions match TRBD1. The CDR3 sequence is 15 residues long. CDR1 ENHRY and CDR2 SYGVKD come from the germline V gene. V lost 5 bases, J lost 1 base, and 6 bases stayed unmatched. For the CDR3, the DNA is TGTGCCATCAGTTTCCCAGGGGGCGCGAACACTGAAGCTTTCTTT. Protein: CAISFPGGANTEAFF.

This clonotype was counted between two and nine times. The chain combines TRBV6-2 or TRBV6-3 with TRBJ2-1; TRBD2 aligns across 8 bases. The ends lost 2 bases at V and 7 bases at J; junction bases unmatched: 7. Germline CDR1 reads MNHEY; CDR2 reads SVGEGT. CDR3 length: 15 residues. The CDR3 spells CASSYGGSGSNEQFF. The CDR3 DNA is TGTGCCAGCAGTTACGGTGGCAGCGGGAGTAATGAGCAGTTCTTC.

This chain connects TRBV12-3 or TRBV12-4 to TRBJ2-6, with D maybe TRBD1 (6 bases). With 5 bases removed from V and 0 bases from J, the gap between germline ends came to 11 bases. CDR3 size: 16 residues. CDR3 sequence (DNA): TGTGCCAGCAGTCAAGGACAGCACTCTGGGGCCAACGTCCTGACTTTC. It encodes CASSQGQHSGANVLTF.

This clonotype was seen a few times. The chain couples TRBV4-2 to TRBJ2-3; the match to TRBD2 covers 15 bases. V lost 3 bases, J lost 5 bases, and 0 bases stayed unmatched. Germline assignment: CDR1 LGHNA and CDR2 YNFKEQ. The length of the CDR3 is 15 residues. CDR3 DNA sequence: TGTGCCAGCAGCCAGGGACTAGCGGGGGGAGATACGCAGTATTTT. It specifies CASSQGLAGGDTQYF.

This clonotype was counted a few times. The chain combines TRBV13 with TRBJ1-2; D not resolved. The CDR3 sequence is 13 residues long. Germline V gene sequence: CDR1 PRHDT, CDR2 FYEKMQ (reference sequence). The V gene lost 2 bases and the J gene lost 5 bases, with 9 bases spanning the gap. This CDR3 is CASSLQSFYGYTF. In DNA, the CDR3 is TGTGCCAGCAGCTTACAATCCTTTTATGGCTACACCTTC.

This clonotype came up a few times. Written as DNA, the CDR3 is TGTGCCAGCAGCACAAACAGGGCCGGGGAGCTGTTTTTT. Protein product: CASSTNRAGELFF. The chain is built from TRBV7-3 and TRBJ2-2; possible D gene TRBD1, 6 bases. V lost 5 bases and J lost 6, with 10 bases in between. Germline V gives CDR1 SGHTA, CDR2 FQGTGA. This CDR3 comprises 13 residues.

Note on this clonotype: No conserved phenylalanine or tryptophan ends this CDR3, so it is likely a read error. The chain couples TRBV5-1 to TRBJ2-7; a weak D match, TRBD2 (6 bases). With 2 bases removed from V and 2 bases from J, the gap between germline ends came to 11 bases. Germline V gene sequence: CDR1 SGHRS, CDR2 YFSETQ. The CDR3 totals 14 residues. The CDR3 DNA sequence: TGCGCCAGCAGCTTAGGGACTGGGACCTACGAGCAGTACCTC. It codes for CASSLGTGTYEQYL.